The 21 T cell receptor beta chains presented below share a single source sample, sequenced in a study of CD8 T cells in Susac syndrome. The RNA, 0.5 to 1 ug, was put through reverse transcription using random hexamers. MiXCR, run by TCRdb on the immunoSEQ multiplex PCR reads, gives a single entry per CDR3 protein. This sample has about 200,000 distinct CDR3 sequences; more than 90% occur once, and the top ten carry approximately 0.093%. Sequenced material: CD4+ T cells from PBMCs. Source of these receptors: a human donor with multiple sclerosis.

V and J are TRBV7-9 and TRBJ2-7; 7 nucleotides match TRBD2. The V gene's germline CDR1 is SEHNR and CDR2 FQNEAQ (reference sequence). With 4 bases clipped from V and 5 bases from J, the junction kept 11 bases outside the gene matches. CDR3 size: 15 residues. The CDR3: CASSSSAGGTHEQYF. CDR3 coding DNA: TGTGCCAGCAGCTCCTCGGCCGGGGGGACCCACGAGCAGTACTTC.

The genes are TRBV20-1 and TRBJ2-7; D might be TRBD1 (6 bases). CDR1 is DFQATT, CDR2 SNEGSKA, per germline (reference sequence). Trimming took 5 bases from V and 7 from J, leaving 21 bases between them. This CDR3 spans 14 amino acids. CDR3 in amino acids: CSAADRHGRREQYF. In nucleotides, the CDR3 is TGCAGTGCTGCAGACAGGCATGGAAGAAGGGAGCAGTACTTC.

This sequence joins TRBV12-3 or TRBV12-4 and TRBJ1-6; 10 bases are shared with TRBD1. The CDR3 covers 14 residues. With 3 bases clipped from V and 10 bases from J, the junction kept 3 bases outside the gene matches. CDR3 coding DNA: TGTGCCAGCAGTTTGACAGGGGGCTTGTCACCCCTCCACTTT. Residues: CASSLTGGLSPLHF.

The chain joins TRBV3-1 to TRBJ2-7, with D hard to call. This CDR3 spans 14 amino acids. Germline CDR1 LGHDT, CDR2 YNNKEL (reference sequence). V was trimmed by 4 bases and J by 6 bases, leaving 16 bases between them. In DNA, the CDR3 is TGTGCCAGCAGCCTGGCGACTTGGTGGGGCGAGCAGTACTTC. This encodes CASSLATWWGEQYF.

V is TRBV19 and J is TRBJ1-2, with D uncertain. The V gene's germline CDR1 is LNHDA and CDR2 SQIVND (reference sequence). The germline V and J ends were trimmed by 3 bases and 2 bases, with 7 bases remaining between them. There are 13 residues in the CDR3. The CDR3 sequence is CASSIALNYGYTF. The CDR3 nucleotides are TGTGCCAGTAGTATCGCACTAAACTATGGCTACACCTTC.

This chain joins TRBV6-5 and TRBJ2-7; no clear D. The CDR3 is made up of 13 amino acids. Germline V CDR1 and CDR2: MNHEY, SVGAGI. Trimming pared 2 bases from V and 5 bases from J, leaving 10 bases between. The CDR3 DNA follows: TGTGCCAGCAGTTACGGTCTGGGCGACGAGCAGTACTTC. This encodes CASSYGLGDEQYF.

The rearrangement uses TRBV12-3 or TRBV12-4 and TRBJ1-5; 7 bases line up with TRBD1. The CDR3 loop spans 14 amino acids. Trimming took 5 bases from V and 9 from J; bases not matched to a gene: 10. The CDR3 reads CASSRPGGDGPQHF. The CDR3 nucleotides are TGTGCCAGCAGTAGACCAGGGGGGGATGGGCCCCAGCATTTT.

V usage is TRBV29-1 and J usage is TRBJ2-7; tentative D call: TRBD2 (6 bases). V was shortened by 4 bases and J by 6 bases, with 13 bases between the two germline ends. The germline gives CDR1 SQVTM, CDR2 ANQGSEA. This CDR3 is built from 12 residues. The CDR3 DNA reads TGCAGCGTTGGATCTTGGGACTCCGAGCAGTACTTC. Residues: CSVGSWDSEQYF.

This sequence joins TRBV11-3 and TRBJ2-3; D ambiguous. Deletions cut 0 bases from V and 6 bases from J, with 10 bases between. The V gene's germline CDR1 is SGHNT and CDR2 YENEEA. CDR3 size: 14 residues. CDR3 region: CASSLEAPADTQYF. In nucleotides, the CDR3 is TGTGCCAGCAGCTTAGAGGCCCCGGCGGATACGCAGTATTTT. Variable domain in full (rest from reference TRBV11-3 and TRBJ2-3): EAGVVQSPRYKIIEKKQPVAFWCNPISGHNTLYWYLQNLGQGPELLIRYENEEAVDDSQLPKDRFSAERLKGVDSTLKIQPAELGDSAVYLCASSLEAPADTQYFGPGTRLTVL.

The V gene is TRBV30, the J gene TRBJ1-1; possible D gene TRBD1, 6 bases. This CDR3 comprises 16 residues. V dropped 3 bases and J dropped 7 bases, with 24 bases sitting between them. Germline CDR1 is GTSNPN and CDR2 is SVGIG (reference sequence). The CDR3 is CAWRADVGQMGHEAFF. CDR3 in DNA: TGTGCCTGGAGGGCAGACGTAGGACAGATGGGCCATGAAGCTTTCTTT. Full variable domain (missing parts from reference TRBV30 and TRBJ1-1): SQTIHQWPATLVQPVGSPLSLECTVEGTSNPNLYWYRQAAGRGLQLLFYSVGIGQISSEVPQNLSASRPQDRQFILSSKKLLLSDSGFYLCAWRADVGQMGHEAFFGQGTRLTVV.

The chain links TRBV20-1 to TRBJ2-3; D is unresolved. This CDR3 has 12 residues. Trimming removed 0 bases at V and 1 base at J, with 2 bases between. The germline CDR1 and CDR2 sequences are DFQATT and SNEGSKA (reference sequence). The CDR3 protein is CSARDGTDTQYF. CDR3 nucleotides: TGCAGTGCTAGAGATGGCACAGATACGCAGTATTTT.

The sample holds one count of this clonotype. The V call is TRBV7-9, the J call TRBJ2-7; 8 nucleotides agree with TRBD2. The CDR3 covers 15 residues. The germline gives CDR1 SEHNR, CDR2 FQNEAQ (reference sequence). The trim removed 1 base at V and 2 bases at J, leaving 4 bases unmatched. CDR3: CASSLEAGEPYEQYF. The CDR3 nucleotides read TGTGCCAGCAGCTTAGAAGCGGGAGAACCCTACGAGCAGTACTTC.

This chain uses TRBV9 with TRBJ2-1; 9 bases line up with TRBD2. Trimming at V came to 0 bases and at J to 7 bases, leaving 8 bases not matched to a gene. CDR3 size: 16 residues. Germline V gene data show CDR1 as SGDLS and CDR2 as YYNGEE. The CDR3 sequence is CASSVGSGRHRNEQFF. The CDR3 DNA is TGTGCCAGCAGCGTAGGTAGCGGGAGACACCGGAATGAGCAGTTCTTC.

The chain recombines TRBV27 with TRBJ2-5; D call uncertain. The CDR3 is 13 amino acids. Germline V gives CDR1 MNHEY, CDR2 SMNVEV (reference sequence). V lost 5 bases, J lost 4 bases, and 11 bases lay in between. Here the CDR3 reads CASSLRSGETQYF. The DNA for the CDR3 is TGTGCCAGCAGTCTAAGATCGGGAGAGACCCAGTACTTC.

The V and J genes are TRBV19 and TRBJ1-5; 9 bases line up with TRBD1. The trim removed 9 bases at V and 7 bases at J, leaving 16 bases unmatched. The CDR3 is 16 amino acids. Germline V gene data show CDR1 as LNHDA and CDR2 as SQIVND (reference sequence). The chain's CDR3 is CASHHHRGRHGQPQHF. The CDR3, as DNA: TGTGCCAGCCACCACCACAGGGGGCGACATGGGCAGCCCCAGCATTTT.

V is TRBV30 and J is TRBJ2-3, with 8 bases that match TRBD2. There are 14 residues in the CDR3. V lost 8 bases and J lost 0; bases outside the gene matches: 7. CDR1 and CDR2 from the germline V gene are GTSNPN and SVGIG (reference sequence). CDR3 nucleotide sequence: TGTGCCGGGGGACTAGGCACTAGCACAGATACGCAGTATTTT. Protein product: CAGGLGTSTDTQYF.

This chain joins TRBV7-9 and TRBJ1-1; a possible D gene is TRBD1 (5 bases). This CDR3 comprises 13 residues. Trimming shortened V by 7 bases and J by 1 base, and 10 bases separated the two germline ends. CDR1 and CDR2 from the germline V gene are SEHNR and FQNEAQ (reference sequence). CDR3 protein: CASIGQTNTEAFF. The DNA of the CDR3 is TGTGCCAGCATCGGACAAACGAACACTGAAGCTTTCTTT.

The genes are TRBV30 and TRBJ1-1; D remains ambiguous. Germline V gene sequence: CDR1 GTSNPN, CDR2 SVGIG (reference sequence). This CDR3 spans 12 amino acids. The ends were cut back, 1 base at V and 6 bases at J, with 9 bases in the middle. CDR3 nucleotide sequence: TGTGCCTGGAGTGAAAGAAGGTCTGAAGCTTTCTTT. This translates into CAWSERRSEAFF.

The chain links TRBV12-3 or TRBV12-4 to TRBJ1-2; 7 positions agree with TRBD1. This CDR3 has 15 amino acids. After removal of 1 base from V and 4 bases from J, the junction contained 6 bases not matched to a gene. The chain's CDR3 is CASSLGTGAGYGYTF. CDR3 DNA sequence: TGTGCCAGCAGTTTAGGAACAGGGGCTGGCTATGGCTACACCTTC.

This rearrangement joins TRBV25-1 to TRBJ1-2; D is unresolved. The germline V gene has CDR1 MGHDK and CDR2 SYGVNS. The V end lost 6 bases, the J end lost 7 bases, and 12 bases lay between the germline ends. The CDR3 covers 12 residues. This CDR3 reads CASSRNEAGYTF. As DNA, the CDR3 is TGTGCCAGCAGCCGTAACGAGGCTGGCTACACCTTC.

The table lists this clonotype with a count of one. J is TRBJ1-1 and V is TRBV19, with 10 bases identical to TRBD1. V lost 4 bases to trimming and J lost 3 bases; unmatched junction nucleotides: 11. Germline-derived CDR1 and CDR2 are LNHDA and SQIVND (reference sequence). The CDR3 is 17 amino acids. The CDR3 protein is CASSTIRDRGADTEAFF. The CDR3 DNA reads as TGTGCCAGTAGTACCATACGGGACAGGGGCGCGGACACTGAAGCTTTCTTT.